This T cell receptor (beta chain) was captured in a study of identical twins. The sample holds one count of this clonotype. Template switching (which added a universal primer site) was used, and cDNA carried unique molecular identifiers. One entry per CDR3 protein results from TCRdb running MiXCR on the 5' RACE reads. The sample lists roughly 750,000 distinct CDR3 sequences, over 20% occurring once. This sample was also put to use in a study of T cells expressing NK-cell markers.

Sequenced: PBMCs. The clonotype was recovered from a woman aged 18 to 35 in good health.

For the CDR3, the DNA is TGTGCCAGCAGCTTTCCGGGACTAGCGGGGACGACCCAGTACTTC. This codes for CASSFPGLAGTTQYF. The chain uses TRBV7-9 and TRBJ2-5; 13 bases are a match to TRBD2. The trim removed 3 bases at V and 7 bases at J, leaving 5 bases unmatched. The CDR3 extends over 15 amino acids. CDR1 is SEHNR, CDR2 FQNEAQ, per germline (reference sequence).